This T cell receptor beta chain was identified in a study of blood T cell repertoires in COVID-19. Across the whole study: Spain, Italy and the United States supplied samples that represented acute and convalescent COVID-19.

There are 15 residues in the CDR3. Deletions cut 3 bases from V and 0 bases from J, with 9 bases between. CDR1 is LNHDA, CDR2 SQIVND, per germline (reference sequence). Here immunoSEQ multiplex PCR was the method, and the copy in TCRdb shows in-frame clones only, minus some. The repertoire holds 90,000 or so clones, with 90% to 95% as singletons. The sequence was collected from a human donor with active COVID-19. The donor label of this sample is uncertain. V gene TRBV19 combines with J gene TRBJ1-5; a possible D gene is TRBD1 (6 bases). Sequencing was done on a sample of peripheral blood. This chain's CDR3 is CASSIDRFSNQPQHF. The CDR3 DNA follows: TGTGCCAGTAGTATCGACAGGTTTAGCAATCAGCCCCAGCATTTT.